The rows below give T cell receptor beta chains drawn from one sample of a study of cytomegalovirus exposure and HLA in healthy donors. TCRdb's table, derived via immunoSEQ multiplex PCR, lists solely in-frame clones and lacks some. This table has over 85,000 clones, around 79% appearing once. The sequenced material came from PBMCs. Source of these receptors: a young woman in good health and CMV-seronegative. The CDR3 runs from the conserved cysteine through the conserved F or W.

V,J,CDR3
TRBV9,TRBJ1-4,CASSVAGGDEKLFF
TRBV6-1,TRBJ2-2,CASTTTSSPGELFF
TRBV5-5,TRBJ2-1,CASSLVSGRTGYEQFF
TRBV11-2,TRBJ2-7,CASSDSFGGRNYEQYF
TRBV29-1,TRBJ2-1,CSVPGLGQYNEQFF
TRBV28,TRBJ2-5,CASRPTVSQETQYF
TRBV10-3,TRBJ2-7,CAISVTSGTTYEQYF
TRBV7-3,TRBJ2-2,CASGQSNTGELFF
TRBV29-1,TRBJ1-1,CSVASMREAFF
TRBV19,TRBJ1-2,CASSMTSNYGYTF
TRBV28,TRBJ2-7,CASSFADYEQYF
TRBV7-3,TRBJ1-2,CASSLGPNYGYTF
TRBV27,TRBJ1-1,CASRSTLNTEAFF
TRBV2,TRBJ1-2,CASKTGFRSDGYTF
TRBV14,TRBJ1-1,CASSQDTRPNTEAFF
TRBV29-1,TRBJ2-3,CSVTSGGGSDTQYF
TRBV1,TRBJ1-2,CTSSQVEPGNYGYTF
TRBV4-1,TRBJ2-1,CASSQEYPSSYNEQFF
TRBV21-1,TRBJ1-1,CASSSWGVEAFF
TRBV5-6,TRBJ1-1,CASSVDRNTEAFF
TRBV4-3,TRBJ2-3,CASSLSVRDTQYF
TRBV7-2,TRBJ2-7,CASSLAQGSEQYF
TRBV19,TRBJ1-1,CASSNPRVNTEAFF
TRBV11-2,TRBJ2-2,CASSAAPQTSNTGELFF
TRBV10-1,TRBJ2-5,CASTVTSGWETQYF
TRBV29-1,TRBJ2-5,CSVRTGGGVETQYF
TRBV7-9,TRBJ2-5,CASSSLLAGGETQYF
TRBV29-1,TRBJ1-3,CSAGGTGAGNTIYF
TRBV5-1,TRBJ1-4,CASSPGQGNEKLFF
TRBV10-3,TRBJ1-2,CAISDRVGYGYTF
TRBV4-3,TRBJ1-1,CASSQGGTGNTEAFF
TRBV6-5,TRBJ2-1,CASSQYNEQFF
TRBV13,TRBJ2-7,CASSLGYSSYEQYF
TRBV2,TRBJ1-1,CASSGGQGYTEAFF
TRBV16,TRBJ2-1,CASSSGGQPEDEQFF
TRBV4-3,TRBJ1-1,CASSPSLRQMNTEAFF
TRBV9,TRBJ2-3,CASSVGGKLAGRLNTQYF
TRBV28,TRBJ2-7,CASSFRVGTGYYEQYF
TRBV6-6,TRBJ2-5,CASSPAGQGWGETQYF
TRBV6-4,TRBJ2-2,CASSREDTGELFF